What follows are 17 T cell receptor beta chains derived from one specimen sequenced in a study of OX40 agonist ivuxolimab in advanced cancers. The method was immunoSEQ multiplex PCR; TCRdb's version includes in-frame clones alone and lacks a portion of them. The repertoire holds about 78,000 clones, about 91% seen once, with under 3.5% in the top ten. The sample here was CD4+ or CD8+ T cells sorted from blood, taken in a trial of the OX40 agonist ivuxolimab. The receptors stem from an adult with an advanced solid tumor such as melanoma, head and neck, liver or kidney cancer.

The V gene is TRBV30, the J gene TRBJ1-3; TRBD1 aligns across 7 bases. Germline CDR1 reads GTSNPN; CDR2 reads SVGIG (reference sequence). Unmatched junction bases numbered 8, after V lost 5 bases and J lost 4 bases. This CDR3 has 14 residues. The DNA of the CDR3 is TGTGCCTGGTGGGGACAGATCGGCGGAAACACCATATATTTT. Translated: CAWWGQIGGNTIYF.

This clone was recorded once. The chain employs TRBV6-6 and TRBJ2-3; no clear D. The V end was cut by 5 bases, the J end by 4 bases, with 10 bases between. Germline V gene data show CDR1 as MNHNY and CDR2 as SVGAGI (reference sequence). The length of the CDR3 is 13 residues. The CDR3 sequence: CASSPLAADTQYF. The CDR3 bases are TGTGCCAGCAGTCCGTTGGCGGCAGATACGCAGTATTTT.

The chain uses TRBV12-5 and TRBJ1-2; D ambiguous. The CDR3 spans 13 residues. CDR1 LGHNT and CDR2 FRNRAP come from the germline V gene. Trimming removed 0 bases from V and 6 bases from J, with 8 bases in between. The CDR3 spells CASGLVPGNGYTF. The CDR3 DNA is TGTGCTAGTGGTTTGGTACCGGGGAATGGCTACACCTTC.

Regarding this clone: At one of its ends the junction is not consistent with the germline gene, which may arise from a read error. V and J are TRBV5-1 and TRBJ2-7, with 8 bases lining up with TRBD1. The germline V gene encodes CDR1 SGHRS and CDR2 YFSETQ. There are 15 residues in the CDR3. CDR3 sequence (DNA): TGTGCCAGCAGCCATCTTCAGGGGGCGGCCTACGAGCAGTACTTC. Translating gives CASSHLQGAAYEQYF.

Worth noting for this clone: Germline and junction disagree at one end, which may indicate a read error. The chain uses TRBV5-8 and TRBJ2-7, with D maybe TRBD1 (6 bases). The CDR3 consists of 12 residues. CDR1 is SGHTS and CDR2 is YDEGEE in the germline V gene. The CDR3 nucleotides read TGTGCCAGCAGCCCCAGGGGTCAATCGACGGACTTC. Amino acids: CASSPRGQSTDF.

The chain recombines TRBV5-1 with TRBJ1-1; TRBD1 agrees at 8 bases. Germline loops: CDR1 SGHRS, CDR2 YFSETQ. The V segment lost 1 base and the J segment 6 bases; nucleotides outside the gene matches: 14. This CDR3 has 17 residues. The CDR3 sequence: CASSLTSLQGVTAEAFF. CDR3 coding DNA: TGCGCCAGCAGCTTGACTTCCTTACAGGGGGTTACAGCTGAAGCTTTCTTT.

In its sample, this clone was seen once. CDR3: CASRRQGDYGYTF. The CDR3 DNA follows: TGTGCCAGCAGACGACAGGGCGACTATGGCTACACCTTC. The chain joins TRBV6-6 to TRBJ1-2; TRBD1 aligns across 7 bases. The CDR3 covers 13 residues. V gave up 6 bases and J gave up 3 bases; unmatched junction bases: 4. Germline CDR1 is MNHNY and CDR2 is SVGAGI (reference sequence).

The chain carries TRBV10-3 and TRBJ2-3; no clear D. CDR3 length equals 14 residues. V was clipped by 8 bases and J by 0 bases, with 12 bases between them. CDR1 and CDR2 from the germline V gene are ENHRY and SYGVKD. This CDR3 reads CAIAPRESTDTQYF. The DNA of the CDR3 is TGTGCCATCGCTCCAAGGGAAAGCACAGATACGCAGTATTTT.

The CDR3 loop is CASSQGLGAFF. The CDR3 DNA follows: TGTGCCAGCAGCCAAGGGTTGGGAGCTTTCTTT. The rearrangement joins TRBV4-2 to TRBJ1-1; D is ambiguous. Trimming shortened V by 1 base and J by 10 bases, and 7 bases separated the two germline ends. Germline CDR1 reads LGHNA; CDR2 reads YNFKEQ. CDR3 length: 11 amino acids.

The J gene is TRBJ1-1, the V gene TRBV2; 10 bases agree with TRBD1. Germline CDR1 and CDR2: SNHLY and FYNNEI. CDR3 length: 15 amino acids. The J segment lost 3 bases and the V segment lost 8 bases, leaving 9 bases of the junction unmatched. CDR3 sequence (DNA): TGTGCCAGCGGCCGGGACAGGGGTGTGGACACTGAAGCTTTCTTT. Its translation: CASGRDRGVDTEAFF.

This clone appeared once. The genes are TRBV7-2 and TRBJ2-1; 12 bases are a match to TRBD2. Losses at the gene ends were 2 bases for V and 9 bases for J; bases not matched to a gene: 5. Germline V gene data show CDR1 as SGHTA and CDR2 as FQGNSA. The CDR3 spans 15 residues. CDR3 region: CASSLFLAGGSEQFF. The CDR3 DNA sequence: TGTGCCAGCAGCTTATTCCTAGCGGGAGGGAGTGAGCAGTTCTTC. The whole variable domain, remainder taken from reference TRBV7-2 and TRBJ2-1, is GAGVSQSPSNKVTEKGKDVELRCDPISGHTALYWYRQSLGQGLEFLIYFQGNSAPDKSGLPSDRFSAERTGGSVSTLTIQRTQQEDSAVYLCASSLFLAGGSEQFFGPGTRLTVL.

The chain links TRBV28 to TRBJ2-3, with 8 bases aligning to TRBD2. Looked up from germline, CDR1 is MDHEN and CDR2 is SYDVKM. The CDR3 consists of 14 residues. The J segment lost 3 bases and the V segment lost 3 bases, leaving 2 bases of the junction unmatched. The CDR3 spells CASSLGGGTDTQYF. The CDR3 DNA reads as TGTGCCAGCAGTTTGGGCGGGGGGACAGATACGCAGTATTTT.

The chain combines TRBV2 with TRBJ1-1; D is undetermined. Per the germline V gene, CDR1 is SNHLY and CDR2 is FYNNEI. CDR3 length: 9 amino acids. The germline V and J ends were trimmed by 8 bases and 10 bases, with 8 bases remaining between them. The CDR3, as DNA: TGTGCCAGCGGTATAGGAGCTTTCTTT. Amino acids: CASGIGAFF.

The rearrangement joins TRBV5-1 to TRBJ2-3; weak D call: TRBD2 (6 bases). This CDR3 contains 14 residues. Germline loops: CDR1 SGHRS, CDR2 YFSETQ. Trimming shortened V by 0 bases and J by 6 bases, and 11 bases separated the two germline ends. The CDR3 loop is CASSLGTTPDTQYF. The CDR3 bases are TGCGCCAGCAGCTTGGGGACTACCCCTGATACGCAGTATTTT.

This clone was picked up one time. This sequence joins TRBV7-2 and TRBJ2-5; TRBD1 agrees at 8 bases. This CDR3 region has 15 residues. Germline V gene sequence: CDR1 SGHTA, CDR2 FQGNSA. The V gene end was trimmed by 3 bases and the J gene end by 1 base; junction bases not matched to a gene: 4. This CDR3 is CASSLTGTGQETQYF. The CDR3 DNA follows: TGTGCCAGCAGCTTGACCGGGACAGGCCAAGAGACCCAGTACTTC.

The chain recombines TRBV27 with TRBJ2-3, with 12 bases that match TRBD2. The CDR3 length is 17 residues. Per germline, CDR1 MNHEY and CDR2 SMNVEV (reference sequence). The V segment lost 5 bases and the J segment 5 bases; nucleotides outside the gene matches: 11. The DNA of the CDR3 is TGTGCCAGCAGTCCCCGGCGACTAGCGGGAGTAATAGATACGCAGTATTTT. It translates to CASSPRRLAGVIDTQYF.

The V call is TRBV11-2, the J call TRBJ2-7; 10 bases match TRBD2. From germline, CDR1 is SGHAT and CDR2 FQNNGV. Losses at the gene ends were 6 bases for V and 5 bases for J; bases not matched to a gene: 7. CDR3 length: 14 amino acids. The CDR3 DNA is TGTGCCAGCAGTTCTAGCGGGGGTCGGGACGAGCAGTACTTC. Its translation is CASSSSGGRDEQYF.